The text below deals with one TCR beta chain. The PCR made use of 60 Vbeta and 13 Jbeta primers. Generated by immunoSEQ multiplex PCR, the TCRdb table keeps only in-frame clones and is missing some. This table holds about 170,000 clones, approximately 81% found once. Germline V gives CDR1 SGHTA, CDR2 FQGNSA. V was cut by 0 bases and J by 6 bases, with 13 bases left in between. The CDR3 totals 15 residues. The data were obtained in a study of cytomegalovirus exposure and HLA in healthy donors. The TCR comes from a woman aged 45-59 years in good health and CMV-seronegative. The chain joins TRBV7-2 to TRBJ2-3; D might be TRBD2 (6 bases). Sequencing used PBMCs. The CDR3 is CASSLASAGQDTQYF. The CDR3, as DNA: TGTGCCAGCAGCTTAGCCTCGGCGGGGCAGGATACGCAGTATTTT.